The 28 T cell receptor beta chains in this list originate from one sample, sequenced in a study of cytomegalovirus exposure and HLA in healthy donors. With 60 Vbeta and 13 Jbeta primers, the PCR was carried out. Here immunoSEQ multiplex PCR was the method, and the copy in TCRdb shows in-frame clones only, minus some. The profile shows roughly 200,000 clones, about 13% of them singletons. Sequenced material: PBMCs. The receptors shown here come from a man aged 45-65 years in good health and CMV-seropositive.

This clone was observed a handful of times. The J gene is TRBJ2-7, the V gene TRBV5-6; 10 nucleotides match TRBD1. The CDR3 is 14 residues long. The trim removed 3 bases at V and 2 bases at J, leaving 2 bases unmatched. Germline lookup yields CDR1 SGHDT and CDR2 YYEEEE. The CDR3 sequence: CASSWTGGPYEQYF. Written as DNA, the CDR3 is TGTGCCAGCAGCTGGACAGGGGGACCCTACGAGCAGTACTTC.

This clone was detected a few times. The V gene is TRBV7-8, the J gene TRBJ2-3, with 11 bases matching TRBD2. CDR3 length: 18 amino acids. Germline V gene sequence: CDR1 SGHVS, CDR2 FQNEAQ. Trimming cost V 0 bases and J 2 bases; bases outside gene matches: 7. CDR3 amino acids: CASSLARVAGGFTDTQYF. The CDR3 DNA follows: TGTGCCAGCAGCTTAGCGCGGGTAGCGGGGGGGTTCACAGATACGCAGTATTTT.

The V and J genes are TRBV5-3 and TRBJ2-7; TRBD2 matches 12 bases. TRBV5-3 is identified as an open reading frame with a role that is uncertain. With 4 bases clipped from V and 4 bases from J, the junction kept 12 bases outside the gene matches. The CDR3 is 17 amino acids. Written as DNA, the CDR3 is TGTGCCAGAAGCCCATGTTCTGGGACTAGCGGGTCATACGAGCAGTACGTC. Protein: CARSPCSGTSGSYEQYV.

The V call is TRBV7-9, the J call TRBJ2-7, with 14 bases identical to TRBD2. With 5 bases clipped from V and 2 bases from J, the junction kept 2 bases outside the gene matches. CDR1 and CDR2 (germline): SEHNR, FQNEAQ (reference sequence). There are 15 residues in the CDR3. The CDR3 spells CASSLGLAGAYEQYF. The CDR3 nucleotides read TGTGCCAGCAGCCTGGGACTAGCGGGGGCCTACGAGCAGTACTTC.

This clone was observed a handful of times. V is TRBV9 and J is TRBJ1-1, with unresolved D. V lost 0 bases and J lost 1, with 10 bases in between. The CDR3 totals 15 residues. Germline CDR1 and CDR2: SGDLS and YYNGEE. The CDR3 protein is CASSVDGVTNTEAFF. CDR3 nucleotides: TGTGCCAGCAGCGTAGACGGGGTGACGAACACTGAAGCTTTCTTT.

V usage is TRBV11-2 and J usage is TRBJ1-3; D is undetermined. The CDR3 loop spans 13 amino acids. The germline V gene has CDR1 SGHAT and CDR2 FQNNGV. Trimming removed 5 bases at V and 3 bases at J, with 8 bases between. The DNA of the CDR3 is TGTGCCAGCAGCCTATCTGGTGGAAACACCATATATTTT. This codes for CASSLSGGNTIYF. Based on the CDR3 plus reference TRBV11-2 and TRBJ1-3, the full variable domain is EAGVAQSPRYKIIEKRQSVAFWCNPISGHATLYWYQQILGQGPKLLIQFQNNGVVDDSQLPKDRFSAERLKGVDSTLKIQPAKLEDSAVYLCASSLSGGNTIYFGEGSWLTVV.

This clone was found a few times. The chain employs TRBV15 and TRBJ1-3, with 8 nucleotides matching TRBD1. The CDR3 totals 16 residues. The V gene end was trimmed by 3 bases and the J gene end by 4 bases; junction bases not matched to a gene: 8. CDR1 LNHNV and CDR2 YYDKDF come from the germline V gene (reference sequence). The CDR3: CATSRDPGGSGNTIYF. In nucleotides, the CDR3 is TGTGCCACCAGCAGGGACCCAGGGGGCTCCGGAAACACCATATATTTT.

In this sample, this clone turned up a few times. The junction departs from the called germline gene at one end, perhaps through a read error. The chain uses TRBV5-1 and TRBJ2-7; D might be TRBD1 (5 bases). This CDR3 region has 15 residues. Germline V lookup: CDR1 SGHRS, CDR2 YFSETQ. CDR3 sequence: CASNPGGAPSAEQYF. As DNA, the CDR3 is TGTGCCAGCAACCCCGGTGGGGCCCCCTCCGCCGAGCAGTACTTC.

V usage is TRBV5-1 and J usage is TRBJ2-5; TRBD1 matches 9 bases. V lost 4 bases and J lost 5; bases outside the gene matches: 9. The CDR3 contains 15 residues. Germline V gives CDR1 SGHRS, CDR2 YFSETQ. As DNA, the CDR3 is TGCGCCAGCAGCACACCGGGACAGGGTCAGGAGACCCAGTACTTC. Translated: CASSTPGQGQETQYF.

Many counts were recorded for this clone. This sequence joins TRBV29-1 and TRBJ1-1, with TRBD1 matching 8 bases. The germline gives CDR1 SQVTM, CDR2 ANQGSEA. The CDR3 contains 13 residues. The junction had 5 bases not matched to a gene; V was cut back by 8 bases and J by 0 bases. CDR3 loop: CSSNRGMNTEAFF. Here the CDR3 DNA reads TGCAGCTCAAACAGGGGGATGAACACTGAAGCTTTCTTT.

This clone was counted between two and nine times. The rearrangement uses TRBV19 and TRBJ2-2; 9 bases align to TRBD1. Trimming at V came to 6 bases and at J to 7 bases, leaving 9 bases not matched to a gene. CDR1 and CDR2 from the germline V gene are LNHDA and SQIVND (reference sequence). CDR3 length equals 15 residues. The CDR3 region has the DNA TGTGCCAGTAGCCGACAGGGGGATCGGGGCGGGGAGCTGTTTTTT. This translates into CASSRQGDRGGELFF.

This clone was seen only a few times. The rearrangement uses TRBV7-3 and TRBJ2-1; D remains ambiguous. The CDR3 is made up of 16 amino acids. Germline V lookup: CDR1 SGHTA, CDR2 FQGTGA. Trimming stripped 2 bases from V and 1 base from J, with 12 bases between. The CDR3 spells CASSLETYRSYNEQFF. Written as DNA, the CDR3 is TGTGCCAGCAGCTTAGAGACATACAGATCCTACAATGAGCAGTTCTTC.

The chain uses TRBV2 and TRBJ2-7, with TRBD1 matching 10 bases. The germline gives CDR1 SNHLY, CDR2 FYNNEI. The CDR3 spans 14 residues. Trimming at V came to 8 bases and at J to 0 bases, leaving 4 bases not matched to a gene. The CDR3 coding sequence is TGTGCCAGCCTTGGGACAGGGGCCTCCTACGAGCAGTACGTC. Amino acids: CASLGTGASYEQYV.

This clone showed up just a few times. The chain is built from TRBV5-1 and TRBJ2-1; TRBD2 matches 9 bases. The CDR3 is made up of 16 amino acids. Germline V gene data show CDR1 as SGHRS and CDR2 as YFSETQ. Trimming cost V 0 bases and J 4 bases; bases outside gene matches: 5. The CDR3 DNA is TGCGCCAGCAGCTTGGATTCAAGCGGGGGGTACAATGAGCAGTTCTTC. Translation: CASSLDSSGGYNEQFF.

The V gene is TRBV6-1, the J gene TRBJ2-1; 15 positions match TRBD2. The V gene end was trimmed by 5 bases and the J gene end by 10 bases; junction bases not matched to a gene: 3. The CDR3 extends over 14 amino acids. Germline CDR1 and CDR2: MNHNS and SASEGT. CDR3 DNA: TGTGCCAGCAGTTTTGGGACTAGCGGGGGGGAGCAGTTCTTC. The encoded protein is CASSFGTSGGEQFF.

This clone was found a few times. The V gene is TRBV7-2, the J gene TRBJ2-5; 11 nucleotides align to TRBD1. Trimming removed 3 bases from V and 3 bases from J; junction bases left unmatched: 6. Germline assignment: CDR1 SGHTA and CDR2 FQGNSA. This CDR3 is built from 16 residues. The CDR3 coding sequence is TGTGCCAGCAGCTTGGACAGGGGGCGCGCAAAAGAGACCCAGTACTTC. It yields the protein CASSLDRGRAKETQYF.

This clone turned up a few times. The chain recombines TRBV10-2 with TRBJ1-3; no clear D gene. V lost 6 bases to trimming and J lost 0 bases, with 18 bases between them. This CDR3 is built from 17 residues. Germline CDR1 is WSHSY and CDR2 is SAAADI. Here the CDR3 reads CASSPILGPSSGNTIYF. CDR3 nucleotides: TGCGCCAGCAGCCCGATCCTGGGCCCCTCCTCTGGAAACACCATATATTTT.

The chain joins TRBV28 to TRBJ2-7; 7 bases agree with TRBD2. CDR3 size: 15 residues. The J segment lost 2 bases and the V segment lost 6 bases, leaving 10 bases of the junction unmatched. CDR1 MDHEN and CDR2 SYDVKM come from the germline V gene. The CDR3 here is CASSPLGGGTYEQYV. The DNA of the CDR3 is TGTGCCAGCAGCCCCCTGGGCGGGGGAACCTACGAGCAGTACGTC.

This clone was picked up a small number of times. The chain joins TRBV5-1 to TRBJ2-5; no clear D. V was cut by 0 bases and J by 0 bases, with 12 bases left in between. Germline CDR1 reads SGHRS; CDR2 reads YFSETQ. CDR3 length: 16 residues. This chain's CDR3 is CASSLGFRGNQETQYF. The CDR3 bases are TGCGCCAGCAGCTTGGGGTTCCGAGGTAACCAAGAGACCCAGTACTTC.

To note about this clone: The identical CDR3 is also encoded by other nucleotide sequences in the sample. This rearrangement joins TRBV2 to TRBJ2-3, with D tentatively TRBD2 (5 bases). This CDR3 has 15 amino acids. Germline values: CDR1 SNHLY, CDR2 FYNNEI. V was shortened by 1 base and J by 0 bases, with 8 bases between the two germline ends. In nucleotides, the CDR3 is TGTGCCAGCAGTGAAGAGGCGGGCAGCACAGATACGCAGTATTTT. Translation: CASSEEAGSTDTQYF.

The CDR3 loop is CASSSLGRYTEAFF. The CDR3, as DNA: TGTGCCAGCAGCTCCCTAGGGAGGTACACTGAAGCTTTCTTT. This sequence joins TRBV7-2 and TRBJ1-1; no clear D. V lost 4 bases and J 3 bases, leaving 12 bases between the germline ends. This CDR3 is 14 amino acids long. Germline V CDR1 and CDR2: SGHTA, FQGNSA.

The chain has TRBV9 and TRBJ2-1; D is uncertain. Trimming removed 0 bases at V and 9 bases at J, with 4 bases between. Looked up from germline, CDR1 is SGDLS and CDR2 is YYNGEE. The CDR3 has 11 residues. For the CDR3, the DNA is TGTGCCAGCAGCGTAGCTAGTGAGCAGTTCTTC. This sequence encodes CASSVASEQFF. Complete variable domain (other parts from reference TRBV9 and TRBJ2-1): DSGVTQTPKHLITATGQRVTLRCSPRSGDLSVYWYQQSLDQGLQFLIQYYNGEERAKGNILERFSAQQFPDLHSELNLSSLELGDSALYFCASSVASEQFFGPGTRLTVL.

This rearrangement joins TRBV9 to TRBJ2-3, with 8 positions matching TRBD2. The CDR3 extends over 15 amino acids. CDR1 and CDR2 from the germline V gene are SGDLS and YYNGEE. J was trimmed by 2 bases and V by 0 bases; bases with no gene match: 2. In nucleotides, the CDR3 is TGTGCCAGCAGCGTAGGCGGGGGGAACACAGATACGCAGTATTTT. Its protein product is CASSVGGGNTDTQYF. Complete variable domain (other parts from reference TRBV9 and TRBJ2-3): DSGVTQTPKHLITATGQRVTLRCSPRSGDLSVYWYQQSLDQGLQFLIQYYNGEERAKGNILERFSAQQFPDLHSELNLSSLELGDSALYFCASSVGGGNTDTQYFGPGTRLTVL.

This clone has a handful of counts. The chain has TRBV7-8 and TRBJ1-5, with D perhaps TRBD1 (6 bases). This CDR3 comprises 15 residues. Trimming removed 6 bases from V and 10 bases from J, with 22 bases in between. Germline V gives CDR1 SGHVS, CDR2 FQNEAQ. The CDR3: CASSLSGTHISPQHF. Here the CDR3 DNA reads TGTGCCAGCAGTTTATCCGGGACACATATCAGCCCCCAGCATTTT.

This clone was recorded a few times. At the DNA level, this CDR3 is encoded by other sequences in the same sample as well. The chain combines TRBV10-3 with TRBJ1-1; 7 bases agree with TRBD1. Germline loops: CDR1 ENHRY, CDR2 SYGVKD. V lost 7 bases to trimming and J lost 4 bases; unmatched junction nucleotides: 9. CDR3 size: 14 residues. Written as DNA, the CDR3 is TGTGCCATCAACACAGGGGCACCCTCCACTGAAGCTTTCTTT. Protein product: CAINTGAPSTEAFF.

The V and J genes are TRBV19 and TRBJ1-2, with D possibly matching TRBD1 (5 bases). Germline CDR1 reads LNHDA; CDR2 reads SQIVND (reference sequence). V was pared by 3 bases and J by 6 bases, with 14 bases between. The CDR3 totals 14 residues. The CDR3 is CASSIWGDGDGYTF. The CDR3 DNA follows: TGTGCCAGTAGTATTTGGGGGGACGGGGATGGCTACACCTTC.

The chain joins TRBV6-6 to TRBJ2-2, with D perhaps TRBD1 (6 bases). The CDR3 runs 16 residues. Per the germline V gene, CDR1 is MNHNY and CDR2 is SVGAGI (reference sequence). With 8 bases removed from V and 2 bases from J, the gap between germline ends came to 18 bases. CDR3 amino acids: CASAPTDRINTGELFF. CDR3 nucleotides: TGTGCCAGCGCACCGACGGACAGAATAAACACCGGGGAGCTGTTTTTT.

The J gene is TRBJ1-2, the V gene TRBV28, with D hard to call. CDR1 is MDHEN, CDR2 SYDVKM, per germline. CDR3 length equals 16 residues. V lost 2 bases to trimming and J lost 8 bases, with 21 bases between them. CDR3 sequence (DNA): TGTGCCAGCAGTTTAACACATACCACCTTCGGAGGGGGCTACACCTTC. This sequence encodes CASSLTHTTFGGGYTF.